This is a list of T cell receptor beta chains from one sample in a study of cytomegalovirus exposure and HLA in healthy donors. Assay: immunoSEQ multiplex PCR; the TCRdb copy retains only in-frame clones and omits some. There are more than 70,000 clones in the sample, with under 1.5% held by the top ten. Sequenced input: PBMCs. These receptor sequences come from a woman aged 55-75 years in good health and CMV-seronegative. Each CDR3 is given without its conserved first and last residue.

v_call cdr3_length cdr3_aa
TRBV15 12 ATSPSGAGETQY
TRBV7-2 9 ASSLSGGGH
TRBV6-6 12 ASGFQGSGYEQY
TRBV7-7 11 ASRPAGTDTQY
TRBV19 13 ASSIDMTRRETQY
TRBV25-1 12 ASRVGTENTEAF
TRBV18 12 ASSPGLQGNEQY
TRBV27 11 ASSLSSNYGYT
TRBV9 15 ASSPGAVQPSYNEQF
TRBV7-2 15 ASSLAYRASGSNEQY
TRBV27 15 ASSLAHTRNLNTEAF
TRBV4-3 13 ASSHSGQGASEAF
TRBV18 13 ASSPAQSSGNTIY
TRBV6-6 13 ASSPRLAEYYEQY
TRBV5-1 11 ASSLGREETQY
TRBV9 11 AGGQGPNTEAF
TRBV6-1 9 ASILAYEQY
TRBV19 11 ASSGGSNQPQH
TRBV7-3 14 ASSQEDRGGQETQY
TRBV5-4 11 ASSIDRHNEQF
TRBV5-1 15 ASSPGEGGTRTDTQY
TRBV2 13 AASLEGQGPNEQY
TRBV10-2 17 ASSESTTDRPGGANVLT
TRBV28 15 ASSLSSGTGVYNEQF
TRBV28 13 ASSTSLAGGETQY
TRBV19 13 ASTSSNAPRGEQF
TRBV7-9 12 ASSARLADNEQF
TRBV6-6 12 ASTRGAGGETQY
TRBV6-5 14 ASSYLIGTGVYEQY
TRBV28 11 ASGLAGSNEQF
TRBV19 12 ASSGERSYNEQF
TRBV5-4 13 ASSSWTGRNTEAF
TRBV28 11 ASTGSGRETQY
TRBV4-2 11 ASSQDSGGSYT
TRBV7-7 14 ASSLASRQDNQPQH
TRBV30 13 AWSDKTGQNTEAF
TRBV4-2 12 ASSLVAGVLEQF
TRBV19 12 ASHRGTPYNEQF
TRBV7-9 10 ASSLTVGEQF
TRBV9 13 ASSLDRAANEKLF
TRBV6-1 13 ASTPGTGLNYEQY
TRBV19 13 ARPLAELLTDTQY
TRBV29-1 13 SVKTRVEPYNEQF
TRBV28 14 ASSLNPSGGGDGYT
TRBV11-2 12 ASSFRPGVDEQF